What follows are 32 T cell receptor beta chains derived from one specimen sequenced in a study of control samples from healthy donors and cancer patients. Only in-frame clones appear in the TCRdb table, and some are missing; sequencing was by immunoSEQ multiplex PCR. The sample lists approximately 37,000 clones; more than 70% were seen once. The material sequenced was PBMCs. The origin of the receptors is a woman aged 60-70 years with lung cancer.

The chain recombines TRBV3-1 (or the pseudogene TRBV3-2) with TRBJ2-1; 8 nucleotides line up with TRBD2. The CDR3 totals 16 residues. CDR1 and CDR2 (germline): LGHDT, YNNKEL (reference sequence). After removal of 4 bases from V and 5 bases from J, the junction contained 10 bases not matched to a gene. The CDR3 coding sequence is TGTGCCAGCAGCCCCGTGATAGCGGGGACTAACAATGAGCAGTTCTTC. It translates to CASSPVIAGTNNEQFF.

V is TRBV10-3 and J is TRBJ1-3; 7 nucleotides agree with TRBD1. V lost 4 bases and J lost 4; bases outside the gene matches: 4. CDR1 ENHRY and CDR2 SYGVKD come from the germline V gene. The CDR3 consists of 14 residues. The CDR3, as DNA: TGTGCCATCAGTGCAGGGACAGCGGGAAACACCATATATTTT. Translating gives CAISAGTAGNTIYF.

The DNA of the CDR3 is TGTGCCAGCAGCCCTATCCCTAACAGTTTTCTGTACTTC. This codes for CASSPIPNSFLYF. The chain carries TRBV7-9 and TRBJ2-5; unclear D gene. CDR3 length equals 13 residues. CDR1 is SEHNR, CDR2 FQNEAQ, per germline (reference sequence). V was trimmed by 5 bases and J by 13 bases, leaving 20 bases between them.

The rearrangement uses TRBV6-2 or TRBV6-3 and TRBJ2-4; 8 bases align to TRBD2. J was trimmed by 0 bases and V by 2 bases; bases with no gene match: 3. Germline V gene lookup returns CDR1 MNHEY and CDR2 SVGEGT. The CDR3 totals 16 residues. The CDR3 loop is CASSYSGSRAKNIQYF. In DNA, the CDR3 is TGTGCCAGCAGTTACAGCGGGAGTAGAGCCAAAAACATTCAGTACTTC.

In its sample, this clone was seen a few times. The J gene is TRBJ2-1, the V gene TRBV7-3; 7 bases agree with TRBD1. CDR1 is SGHTA, CDR2 FQGTGA, per germline. CDR3 length equals 15 residues. J lost 6 bases, V lost 5 bases, and 10 bases had no gene match. CDR3 in amino acids: CASSPSDRVSNEQFF. CDR3 nucleotides: TGTGCCAGCAGCCCATCCGACAGGGTAAGCAATGAGCAGTTCTTC.

The chain combines TRBV9 with TRBJ1-6; D call uncertain. The CDR3 runs to 14 residues. V lost 3 bases to trimming and J lost 7 bases, with 11 bases between them. Germline V lookup: CDR1 SGDLS, CDR2 YYNGEE. CDR3 residues: CASSDGGSNSPLHF. CDR3 nucleotides: TGTGCCAGCAGCGACGGAGGGTCGAATTCACCCCTCCACTTT.

V gene TRBV9 combines with J gene TRBJ2-2, with 10 positions matching TRBD1. The CDR3 has 21 amino acids. Germline trimming cut 1 base from V and 0 bases from J; bases unmatched to any gene: 15. Germline V CDR1 and CDR2: SGDLS, YYNGEE. The CDR3 loop is CASSVRTGGGARWANTGELFF. CDR3 coding DNA: TGTGCCAGCAGCGTAAGGACAGGGGGGGGCGCGCGGTGGGCGAACACCGGGGAGCTGTTTTTT.

The genes are TRBV4-2 and TRBJ1-3; TRBD1 aligns across 9 bases. The CDR3 is made up of 15 amino acids. V shed 4 bases, J shed 7 bases, and the junction held 8 bases outside the gene matches. Germline V gene sequence: CDR1 LGHNA, CDR2 YNFKEQ. The CDR3 here is CASSPTGQGENTIYF. As DNA, the CDR3 is TGTGCCAGCAGCCCAACGGGACAGGGTGAGAACACCATATATTTT.

This clone was counted a single time. This chain joins TRBV6-5 and TRBJ1-1; tentative D call: TRBD1 (6 bases). Looked up from germline, CDR1 is MNHEY and CDR2 is SVGAGI. The CDR3 contains 15 residues. The V end lost 2 bases, the J end lost 5 bases, and 15 bases lay between the germline ends. The CDR3 spells CASSYIRAQGTEAFF. CDR3 bases: TGTGCCAGCAGTTACATAAGGGCCCAGGGGACTGAAGCTTTCTTT.

V and J are TRBV7-2 and TRBJ1-1; TRBD1 agrees at 7 bases. Looked up from germline, CDR1 is SGHTA and CDR2 is FQGNSA. The CDR3 contains 12 residues. The trim removed 4 bases at V and 11 bases at J, leaving 7 bases unmatched. DNA for the CDR3: TGTGCCAGCAGCTCGAGGGACAGAGGGGCTTTCTTT. As protein: CASSSRDRGAFF.

The rearrangement joins TRBV7-8 to TRBJ2-4, with D possibly being TRBD1 (6 bases). Germline V lookup: CDR1 SGHVS, CDR2 FQNEAQ. Trimming removed 3 bases at V and 11 bases at J, with 17 bases between. This CDR3 contains 14 residues. CDR3 amino acids: CASSFEQGTFVQYF. The CDR3, as DNA: TGTGCCAGCAGCTTCGAACAGGGAACATTCGTTCAGTACTTC. Full variable domain (remainder filled in from reference TRBV7-8 and TRBJ2-4): GAGVSQSPRYKVAKRGQDVALRCDPISGHVSLFWYQQALGQGPEFLTYFQNEAQLDKSGLPSDRFFAERPEGSVSTLKIQRTQQEDSAVYLCASSFEQGTFVQYFGAGTRLSVL.

The rearrangement uses TRBV5-5 and TRBJ1-4; D remains unclear. CDR1 is SGHKS, CDR2 YYEKEE, per germline (reference sequence). Between the trimmed V and J ends, which lost 0 bases and 6 bases, there was a span of 6 bases. The CDR3 contains 13 residues. The CDR3 DNA follows: TGTGCCAGCAGCTTGGAGGGAGATGAAAAACTGTTTTTT. This codes for CASSLEGDEKLFF.

The chain employs TRBV2 and TRBJ1-2, with 10 positions matching TRBD1. V lost 4 bases and J lost 8; bases outside the gene matches: 10. Germline CDR1 is SNHLY and CDR2 is FYNNEI. The CDR3 is made up of 15 amino acids. The CDR3 region is CASSGDRGKVGGYTF. In DNA form, the CDR3 reads TGTGCCAGCAGTGGGGACAGGGGTAAAGTCGGAGGCTACACCTTC. Filled out from reference TRBV2 and TRBJ1-2, the complete variable domain reads EPEVTQTPSHQVTQMGQEVILRCVPISNHLYFYWYRQILGQKVEFLVSFYNNEISEKSEIFDDQFSVERPDGSNFTLKIRSTKLEDSAMYFCASSGDRGKVGGYTFGSGTRLTVV.

The V and J genes are TRBV19 and TRBJ2-5, with D uncertain. The ends were cut back, 7 bases at V and 3 bases at J, with 15 bases in the middle. The CDR3 covers 14 residues. From germline, CDR1 is LNHDA and CDR2 SQIVND (reference sequence). The CDR3 DNA sequence: TGTGCCAGTAAACCTTCCCGAGGAAAAGAGACCCAGTACTTC. It specifies CASKPSRGKETQYF.

The rearrangement uses TRBV6-2 or TRBV6-3 and TRBJ1-2; TRBD1 matches 10 bases. J was trimmed by 3 bases and V by 6 bases; bases with no gene match: 10. Germline CDR1 reads MNHEY; CDR2 reads SVGEGT. The CDR3 has 16 amino acids. DNA for the CDR3: TGTGCCAGCAGCCGCCCCAACGGACAGGGGGACTATGGCTACACCTTC. It translates to CASSRPNGQGDYGYTF.

V is TRBV30 and J is TRBJ1-6; 9 bases map to TRBD1. This CDR3 has 15 amino acids. The germline gives CDR1 GTSNPN, CDR2 SVGIG (reference sequence). Trimming at V came to 3 bases and at J to 8 bases, leaving 8 bases not matched to a gene. The CDR3 is CAWSLGQGNYSPLHF. CDR3 sequence (DNA): TGTGCCTGGAGCCTAGGACAGGGGAACTATTCACCCCTCCACTTT. The full variable domain, with the rest looked up from reference TRBV30 and TRBJ1-6, is SQTIHQWPATLVQPVGSPLSLECTVEGTSNPNLYWYRQAAGRGLQLLFYSVGIGQISSEVPQNLSASRPQDRQFILSSKKLLLSDSGFYLCAWSLGQGNYSPLHFGNGTRLTVT.

This clone was recorded once. The rearrangement uses TRBV15 and TRBJ2-2; a weak D match, TRBD1 (6 bases). Germline CDR1 is LNHNV and CDR2 is YYDKDF (reference sequence). V lost 6 bases and J 4 bases, leaving 12 bases between the germline ends. CDR3 size: 14 residues. CDR3 nucleotides: TGTGCCACCAGACAGGGTGGAGGCACCGGGGAGCTGTTTTTT. Translated: CATRQGGGTGELFF. Filled out from reference TRBV15 and TRBJ2-2, the complete variable domain reads DAMVIQNPRYQVTQFGKPVTLSCSQTLNHNVMYWYQQKSSQAPKLLFHYYDKDFNNEADTPDNFQSRRPNTSFCFLDIRSPGLGDTAMYLCATRQGGGTGELFFGEGSRLTVL.

V usage is TRBV4-3 and J usage is TRBJ1-1, with D unresolved. Deletions cut 7 bases from V and 1 base from J, with 16 bases between. Germline CDR1 LGHNA, CDR2 YSLEER. The CDR3 runs 15 residues. CDR3 sequence reads: CASTRSWPGNTEAFF. Written as DNA, the CDR3 is TGCGCCAGCACAAGGAGTTGGCCAGGGAACACTGAAGCTTTCTTT.

This rearrangement joins TRBV30 to TRBJ2-7; 11 bases line up with TRBD2. This CDR3 spans 13 amino acids. The V and J ends lost 3 bases and 11 bases, in that order; junction bases with no gene match: 9. Germline V CDR1 and CDR2: GTSNPN, SVGIG (reference sequence). The CDR3 is CAWRIAGGSDKYF. The DNA for the CDR3 is TGTGCCTGGAGAATAGCGGGAGGGTCCGATAAGTACTTC.

The V gene is TRBV24-1, the J gene TRBJ2-3; D gene uncertain. V lost 3 bases and J lost 0, with 3 bases in between. Germline V CDR1 and CDR2: KGHDR, SFDVKD. The CDR3 is made up of 13 amino acids. Here the CDR3 DNA reads TGTGCCACCAGTGATGATAGCACAGATACGCAGTATTTT. It codes for CATSDDSTDTQYF.

This clone is a singleton in its sample. The rearrangement joins TRBV7-9 to TRBJ2-7, with TRBD2 matching 10 bases. The CDR3 extends over 14 amino acids. After removal of 1 base from V and 5 bases from J, the junction contained 2 bases not matched to a gene. Germline V gene data show CDR1 as SEHNR and CDR2 as FQNEAQ (reference sequence). The CDR3 DNA reads as TGTGCCAGCAGCTTAGGGGGACTAGCGAACGAGCAGTACTTC. This translates into CASSLGGLANEQYF. Together with reference TRBV7-9 and TRBJ2-7, the CDR3 gives the full variable domain: DTGVSQNPRHKITKRGQNVTFRCDPISEHNRLYWYRQTLGQGPEFLTYFQNEAQLEKSRLLSDRFSAERPKGSFSTLEIQRTEQGDSAMYLCASSLGGLANEQYFGPGTRLTVT.

This chain links TRBV19 with TRBJ2-6; perhaps TRBD1 as D (6 bases). Trimming shortened V by 5 bases and J by 2 bases, and 16 bases separated the two germline ends. The CDR3 is made up of 17 amino acids. Germline V lookup: CDR1 LNHDA, CDR2 SQIVND (reference sequence). CDR3 residues: CASSFRDTLTGANVLTF. CDR3 nucleotides: TGTGCCAGTAGTTTTCGGGACACGCTTACTGGGGCCAACGTCCTGACTTTC. Based on the CDR3 plus reference TRBV19 and TRBJ2-6, the full variable domain is DGGITQSPKYLFRKEGQNVTLSCEQNLNHDAMYWYRQDPGQGLRLIYYSQIVNDFQKGDIAEGYSVSREKKESFPLTVTSAQKNPTAFYLCASSFRDTLTGANVLTFGAGSRLTVL.

The chain combines TRBV9 with TRBJ2-3, with a tentative D call TRBD2 (5 bases). Germline-derived CDR1 and CDR2 are SGDLS and YYNGEE. CDR3 length: 16 residues. V was trimmed by 0 bases and J by 2 bases, leaving 13 bases between them. The CDR3 spells CASSVGRALVTDTQYF. The CDR3 bases are TGTGCCAGCAGCGTAGGGCGGGCGCTCGTCACAGATACGCAGTATTTT.

The chain is built from TRBV7-8 and TRBJ1-4; no definite D call. The V end was cut by 1 base, the J end by 8 bases, with 14 bases between. The V gene's germline CDR1 is SGHVS and CDR2 FQNEAQ. The length of the CDR3 is 15 residues. DNA for the CDR3: TGTGCCAGCAGCTTAGGGGAGCCGAGACGCGAAAAACTGTTTTTT. Its translation: CASSLGEPRREKLFF.

In this sample, this clone turned up once. The V gene is TRBV10-2, the J gene TRBJ2-2, with D possibly TRBD2 on 5 matching bases. Trimming removed 6 bases from V and 1 base from J, with 12 bases in between. Germline assignment: CDR1 WSHSY and CDR2 SAAADI. The CDR3 is 15 residues long. The CDR3 reads CASRDNGVNTGELFF. Here the CDR3 DNA reads TGCGCCAGCAGGGATAACGGGGTGAACACCGGGGAGCTGTTTTTT.

The rearrangement uses TRBV2 and TRBJ1-2; 7 nucleotides agree with TRBD1. With 8 bases clipped from V and 6 bases from J, the junction kept 12 bases outside the gene matches. CDR1 is SNHLY, CDR2 FYNNEI, per germline. The CDR3 is made up of 14 amino acids. This chain's CDR3 is CASGTRGNWHGYTF. CDR3 nucleotide sequence: TGTGCCAGCGGGACCAGGGGGAATTGGCATGGCTACACCTTC.

V and J are TRBV18 and TRBJ1-1, with D perhaps TRBD1 (6 bases). Trimming pared 4 bases from V and 0 bases from J, leaving 21 bases between. Germline lookup yields CDR1 KGHSH and CDR2 LQKENI. This CDR3 has 18 residues. The CDR3 coding sequence is TGTGCCAGCTCACGGCTTAACCCAACAGGGCACATGAACACTGAAGCTTTCTTT. Translating gives CASSRLNPTGHMNTEAFF.

This chain links TRBV14 with TRBJ1-2, with 7 bases identical to TRBD1. The germline V gene has CDR1 SGHDN and CDR2 FVKESK. CDR3 length: 14 residues. The ends lost 3 bases at V and 4 bases at J; junction bases unmatched: 5. Written as DNA, the CDR3 is TGTGCCAGCAGCCACCGGGACAGACCCTATGGCTACACCTTC. Its protein product is CASSHRDRPYGYTF.

V usage is TRBV25-1 and J usage is TRBJ2-7, with 7 nucleotides matching TRBD1. V dropped 3 bases and J dropped 3; count of bases not matched to a gene: 8. The germline V gene encodes CDR1 MGHDK and CDR2 SYGVNS. CDR3 length: 15 amino acids. The CDR3 nucleotides are TGTGCCAGCAGTGAGGCCGGGACAGAGGACTACGAGCAGTACTTC. Translated, it gives CASSEAGTEDYEQYF.

This clone was recorded a few times. V usage is TRBV6-5 and J usage is TRBJ2-7; a weak D match, TRBD1 (6 bases). CDR3 length: 15 amino acids. Trimming shortened V by 2 bases and J by 3 bases, and 14 bases separated the two germline ends. Germline-derived CDR1 and CDR2 are MNHEY and SVGAGI. The CDR3 sequence: CASSYPSGQYYEQYF. The CDR3, as DNA: TGTGCCAGCAGTTACCCATCCGGACAGTACTACGAGCAGTACTTC.

As for this clone: One junction end disagrees with the germline gene, perhaps due to a read error. V usage is TRBV6-1 and J usage is TRBJ1-1; a possible D gene is TRBD1 (5 bases). The CDR3 totals 12 residues. Germline V gene data show CDR1 as MNHNS and CDR2 as SASEGT. This CDR3 is CASSEAQRDRLF. The CDR3 DNA sequence: TGTGCCAGCAGTGAAGCGCAGCGGGACCGTCTCTTT.

This chain links TRBV5-4 with TRBJ2-6, with 9 nucleotides matching TRBD1. With V trimmed by 4 bases and J by 1 base, 6 bases remained unmatched. Germline V lookup: CDR1 SGHNT, CDR2 YYREEE (reference sequence). The CDR3 covers 17 residues. The CDR3 reads CASSGGQGGSGANVLTF. In nucleotides, the CDR3 is TGTGCCAGCAGCGGGGGACAGGGAGGATCTGGGGCCAACGTCCTGACTTTC.